Shown below are 20 T cell receptor beta chains from a single sample sequenced in a study of long-term antiretroviral therapy in people with HIV. The assay used was immunoSEQ (version v3.0), run at survey level. The assay was immunoSEQ multiplex PCR, and TCRdb's table has in-frame clones only and misses some. The data show about 24,000 clones, 70% to 85% seen once. The sequencing used unsorted PBMCs, collected 4.4 years after starting antiretroviral therapy. These receptors all come from a man younger than 45 with HIV.

The sample holds one count of this clone. This chain uses TRBV10-3 with TRBJ1-1, with 9 nucleotides matching TRBD1. This CDR3 has 17 amino acids. The germline gives CDR1 ENHRY, CDR2 SYGVKD. J gave up 0 bases and V 3 bases, and 8 bases lay outside the gene matches. CDR3 protein: CAISDISRTGVNTEAFF. CDR3 DNA: TGTGCCATCAGTGACATCTCCCGGACAGGGGTGAACACTGAAGCTTTCTTT.

The CDR3 bases are TGTGCCAGCAGTTCAGGACAGGGCGGTCAGCCCCAGCATTTT. This sequence encodes CASSSGQGGQPQHF. V gene TRBV28 combines with J gene TRBJ1-5, with 8 bases lining up with TRBD1. The CDR3 runs 14 residues. Germline V CDR1 and CDR2: MDHEN, SYDVKM. Trimming cost V 4 bases and J 6 bases; bases outside gene matches: 5.

The rearrangement joins TRBV7-9 to TRBJ1-2, with D perhaps matching TRBD1 (6 bases). The V end was cut by 5 bases, the J end by 3 bases, with 16 bases between. Germline CDR1 SEHNR, CDR2 FQNEAQ (reference sequence). The CDR3 spans 15 residues. CDR3 protein: CASSHPQDRDYGYTF. In DNA form, the CDR3 reads TGTGCCAGCAGCCATCCCCAGGACAGAGACTATGGCTACACCTTC.

V gene TRBV27 combines with J gene TRBJ2-1; D ambiguous. The CDR3 is 16 residues long. From germline, CDR1 is MNHEY and CDR2 SMNVEV (reference sequence). Trimming took 1 base from V and 2 from J, leaving 12 bases between them. The CDR3 sequence: CASSLYGGFTYNEQFF. CDR3 nucleotides: TGTGCCAGCAGTTTATACGGCGGATTCACCTACAATGAGCAGTTCTTC.

Worth noting for this clone: The sample holds other DNA sequences that translate to the same CDR3. The J gene is TRBJ2-7, the V gene TRBV7-2, with no clear D. V gave up 3 bases and J gave up 0 bases, with 6 bases separating them. The CDR3 is 13 residues long. Germline V gene sequence: CDR1 SGHTA, CDR2 FQGNSA. In nucleotides, the CDR3 is TGTGCCAGCAGCTTGGGGTTCTCCTACGAGCAGTACTTC. Translating gives CASSLGFSYEQYF. The variable domain in full, with the rest retrieved from reference TRBV7-2 and TRBJ2-7, is GAGVSQSPSNKVTEKGKDVELRCDPISGHTALYWYRQSLGQGLEFLIYFQGNSAPDKSGLPSDRFSAERTGGSVSTLTIQRTQQEDSAVYLCASSLGFSYEQYFGPGTRLTVT.

This clone has a single count. The chain recombines TRBV9 with TRBJ1-3; D is undetermined. This CDR3 contains 13 residues. Per the germline V gene, CDR1 is SGDLS and CDR2 is YYNGEE. With 3 bases removed from V and 0 bases from J, the gap between germline ends came to 4 bases. Written as DNA, the CDR3 is TGTGCCAGCAGCGGTACCTCTGGAAACACCATATATTTT. Its translation is CASSGTSGNTIYF.

The J gene is TRBJ2-7, the V gene TRBV6-5, with TRBD1 matching 9 bases. There are 14 residues in the CDR3. The V gene end was trimmed by 6 bases and the J gene end by 1 base; junction bases not matched to a gene: 4. The germline CDR1 and CDR2 sequences are MNHEY and SVGAGI. The CDR3 here is CASSRTGESYEQYF. DNA of the CDR3: TGTGCCAGCAGCCGGACAGGGGAGTCCTACGAGCAGTACTTC.

V usage is TRBV9 and J usage is TRBJ1-1, with 8 positions matching TRBD1. The CDR3 has 13 amino acids. The J segment lost 6 bases and the V segment lost 2 bases, leaving 3 bases of the junction unmatched. From germline, CDR1 is SGDLS and CDR2 YYNGEE. The CDR3 is CASSVGQGSEAFF. In DNA form, the CDR3 reads TGTGCCAGCAGCGTTGGACAGGGCTCTGAAGCTTTCTTT.

The V gene is TRBV13, the J gene TRBJ1-3; TRBD1 might be the D (6 bases). V shed 0 bases and J shed 0 bases, with 9 bases lying between them. From germline, CDR1 is PRHDT and CDR2 FYEKMQ (reference sequence). The CDR3 extends over 16 amino acids. CDR3 sequence: CASSLGRDNSGNTIYF. The DNA of the CDR3 is TGTGCCAGCAGCTTAGGCAGGGACAACTCTGGAAACACCATATATTTT.

V is TRBV7-2 and J is TRBJ1-1; a weak D match, TRBD1 (5 bases). Germline loops: CDR1 SGHTA, CDR2 FQGNSA. The CDR3 runs 15 residues. The V end lost 5 bases, the J end lost 6 bases, and 19 bases lay between the germline ends. The CDR3 DNA is TGTGCCAGCAGCCCCTCCAGGGTTCAACGGTCTGAAGCTTTCTTT. Amino acids: CASSPSRVQRSEAFF. The full variable domain, in which reference TRBV7-2 and TRBJ1-1 provide the parts outside the CDR3, is GAGVSQSPSNKVTEKGKDVELRCDPISGHTALYWYRQSLGQGLEFLIYFQGNSAPDKSGLPSDRFSAERTGGSVSTLTIQRTQQEDSAVYLCASSPSRVQRSEAFFGQGTRLTVV.

The table lists this clone with a count of one. The chain combines TRBV10-3 with TRBJ2-7, with TRBD1 matching 12 bases. Losses at the gene ends were 3 bases for V and 5 bases for J; bases not matched to a gene: 8. The CDR3 loop spans 16 amino acids. CDR1 is ENHRY, CDR2 SYGVKD, per germline. The CDR3 region is CAISDPGGTGGDEQYF. The CDR3 DNA is TGTGCCATCAGTGACCCCGGAGGGACAGGGGGCGACGAGCAGTACTTC.

The chain uses TRBV5-6 and TRBJ1-4; the match to TRBD1 covers 8 bases. The germline gives CDR1 SGHDT, CDR2 YYEEEE. The CDR3 runs to 18 residues. V was pared by 4 bases and J by 8 bases, with 19 bases of the junction left unmatched. CDR3 sequence reads: CASSPRTSQQGGLEKLFF. CDR3 coding DNA: TGTGCCAGCAGCCCAAGGACATCCCAACAGGGGGGCCTAGAAAAACTGTTTTTT.

This chain links TRBV5-1 with TRBJ1-2; TRBD1 aligns across 7 bases. The CDR3 contains 15 residues. The trim removed 3 bases at V and 3 bases at J, leaving 8 bases unmatched. From germline, CDR1 is SGHRS and CDR2 YFSETQ. For the CDR3, the DNA is TGCGCCAGCAGCTCAACGACAGGGAGTGACTATGGCTACACCTTC. Residues: CASSSTTGSDYGYTF. The full variable domain, rest sourced from reference TRBV5-1 and TRBJ1-2, is KAGVTQTPRYLIKTRGQQVTLSCSPISGHRSVSWYQQTPGQGLQFLFEYFSETQRNKGNFPGRFSGRQFSNSRSEMNVSTLELGDSALYLCASSSTTGSDYGYTFGSGTRLTVV.

The sample holds one count of this clone. J is TRBJ1-2 and V is TRBV9, with 10 positions matching TRBD1. The germline V gene has CDR1 SGDLS and CDR2 YYNGEE. The CDR3 totals 15 residues. V lost 4 bases to trimming and J lost 4 bases; unmatched junction nucleotides: 7. DNA for the CDR3: TGTGCCAGCAGCCCTTGGACAGGGGGTACCTATGGCTACACCTTC. It encodes CASSPWTGGTYGYTF. Combining the CDR3 with reference TRBV9 and TRBJ1-2 gives the whole variable domain DSGVTQTPKHLITATGQRVTLRCSPRSGDLSVYWYQQSLDQGLQFLIQYYNGEERAKGNILERFSAQQFPDLHSELNLSSLELGDSALYFCASSPWTGGTYGYTFGSGTRLTVV.

This chain joins TRBV7-9 and TRBJ2-7; 7 bases line up with TRBD1. J was trimmed by 7 bases and V by 3 bases; bases with no gene match: 9. The CDR3 length is 14 residues. Germline CDR1 reads SEHNR; CDR2 reads FQNEAQ (reference sequence). The CDR3 sequence is CASSFPRQGREQYF. In DNA, the CDR3 is TGTGCCAGCAGCTTTCCGAGACAGGGTCGGGAGCAGTACTTC.

The gene calls are TRBV19 and TRBJ2-5; 7 nucleotides line up with TRBD1. Losses at the gene ends were 1 base for V and 5 bases for J; bases not matched to a gene: 13. Germline assignment: CDR1 LNHDA and CDR2 SQIVND (reference sequence). The CDR3 spans 17 residues. The CDR3 loop is CASSIGGTAGSRETQYF. CDR3 bases: TGTGCCAGTAGTATAGGTGGGACAGCCGGAAGCAGGGAGACCCAGTACTTC. The full variable domain, completed using reference TRBV19 and TRBJ2-5, is DGGITQSPKYLFRKEGQNVTLSCEQNLNHDAMYWYRQDPGQGLRLIYYSQIVNDFQKGDIAEGYSVSREKKESFPLTVTSAQKNPTAFYLCASSIGGTAGSRETQYFGPGTRLLVL.

The table lists this clone with a few counts. The V call is TRBV25-1, the J call TRBJ1-2; TRBD1 might be the D (6 bases). Germline loops: CDR1 MGHDK, CDR2 SYGVNS. The length of the CDR3 is 14 residues. The germline V and J ends were trimmed by 1 base and 6 bases, with 12 bases remaining between them. CDR3 region: CASSELGGYHGYTF. Written as DNA, the CDR3 is TGTGCCAGCAGTGAATTGGGGGGCTATCATGGCTACACCTTC.

The chain is built from TRBV7-3 and TRBJ2-1; D uncertain. Trimming shortened V by 2 bases and J by 3 bases, and 8 bases separated the two germline ends. The CDR3 is 14 residues long. Germline CDR1 reads SGHTA; CDR2 reads FQGTGA. CDR3 sequence: CASSLPEIYNEQFF. CDR3 sequence (DNA): TGTGCCAGCAGCTTACCAGAAATCTACAATGAGCAGTTCTTC.

This clone has a handful of counts. The CDR3: CASSLEGYEQYF. CDR3 sequence (DNA): TGCGCCAGCAGCTTGGAAGGGTACGAGCAGTACTTC. The rearrangement joins TRBV5-1 to TRBJ2-7; D remains ambiguous. Deletions cut 0 bases from V and 4 bases from J, with 5 bases between. Germline CDR1 is SGHRS and CDR2 is YFSETQ. CDR3 size: 12 residues. Full variable domain (rest looked up from reference TRBV5-1 and TRBJ2-7): KAGVTQTPRYLIKTRGQQVTLSCSPISGHRSVSWYQQTPGQGLQFLFEYFSETQRNKGNFPGRFSGRQFSNSRSEMNVSTLELGDSALYLCASSLEGYEQYFGPGTRLTVT.

The CDR3 DNA reads TGTGCCAGCAGAAGACTAGCGGGAGGGACAGATACGCAGTATTTT. The encoded protein is CASRRLAGGTDTQYF. The V and J genes are TRBV2 and TRBJ2-3, with 14 bases aligning to TRBD2. Germline CDR1 SNHLY, CDR2 FYNNEI. The CDR3 runs 15 residues. Unmatched junction bases numbered 2, after V lost 6 bases and J lost 3 bases. The full variable domain, in which reference TRBV2 and TRBJ2-3 provide the parts outside the CDR3, is EPEVTQTPSHQVTQMGQEVILRCVPISNHLYFYWYRQILGQKVEFLVSFYNNEISEKSEIFDDQFSVERPDGSNFTLKIRSTKLEDSAMYFCASRRLAGGTDTQYFGPGTRLTVL.